The 25 T cell receptor beta chains below all came from one sample that was sequenced in a study of regulatory T cells in long-lasting Graves disease. Described time point: newly diagnosed GD, antithyroid drugs for less than 3 months. Preparation of the TCR library used RNA extracted from PBMCs. HTBI primers from iRepertoire and Arm-PCR of CDR3 regions yielded the TCR beta libraries. TCRdb re-derived calls from the multiplex PCR reads in MiXCR, one entry per CDR3 protein. The profile shows about 470,000 distinct CDR3 sequences, 16% of them singletons. These data also featured in a second study, about T cells in Graves' hyperthyroidism and ophthalmopathy.

This specimen consisted of peripheral blood mononuclear cells (PBMCs), obtained at new diagnosis, from a patient treated with antithyroid drugs. The receptors here all came from a man aged 35 to 55 with Graves disease.

The chain couples TRBV4-1 to TRBJ2-7, with 8 bases that match TRBD2. Trimming at V came to 0 bases and at J to 2 bases, leaving 18 bases not matched to a gene. CDR3 length equals 20 residues. CDR1 MGHRA and CDR2 YSYEKL come from the germline V gene. CDR3 DNA sequence: TGCGCCAGCAGCCAAGAAGGACCAACAAGAACTAGCGGCCCTCCCTACGAGCAGTACTTC. It codes for CASSQEGPTRTSGPPYEQYF.

The V gene is TRBV12-3 or TRBV12-4, the J gene TRBJ2-3; D could derive from TRBD1 or TRBD2 (5 bases each). The CDR3 spans 14 residues. The V and J ends lost 6 bases and 2 bases respectively, with 12 bases between them. The DNA for the CDR3 is TGTGCCAGCAGACCCGGGGCTACCACAGATACGCAGTATTTT. It specifies CASRPGATTDTQYF.

The chain has TRBV28 and TRBJ2-7, with D uncertain. The V end lost 4 bases, the J end lost 4 bases, and 8 bases lay between the germline ends. Germline loops: CDR1 MDHEN, CDR2 SYDVKM. CDR3 size: 12 residues. CDR3 sequence: CASSYGFYEQYF. The CDR3 DNA reads TGTGCCAGCAGTTACGGGTTTTACGAGCAGTACTTC.

This clonotype was observed many times. The J gene is TRBJ2-3, the V gene TRBV2, with D possibly TRBD1 on 6 matching bases. This CDR3 comprises 16 residues. Germline V gives CDR1 SNHLY, CDR2 FYNNEI. V dropped 4 bases and J dropped 0 bases, with 14 bases sitting between them. This CDR3 is CASSGGPYPSTDTQYF. In DNA form, the CDR3 reads TGTGCCAGCAGTGGGGGGCCGTACCCTAGCACAGATACGCAGTATTTT.

This clonotype was seen at least ten times. The chain combines TRBV10-3 with TRBJ2-1; a possible D gene is TRBD2 (7 bases). CDR3 length: 16 residues. Germline V gene lookup returns CDR1 ENHRY and CDR2 SYGVKD. V lost 4 bases and J lost 7, with 20 bases in between. The CDR3, as DNA: TGTGCCATCAGTGTAGCCGCGGGAGATCAGGGGAATGAGCAGTTCTTC. Residues: CAISVAAGDQGNEQFF.

The chain uses TRBV5-6 and TRBJ2-3, with 10 bases lining up with TRBD2. Germline CDR1 is SGHDT and CDR2 is YYEEEE. V lost 0 bases to trimming and J lost 0 bases; unmatched junction nucleotides: 7. This CDR3 contains 18 residues. The CDR3 reads CASSLEASGSPSTDTQYF. CDR3 DNA sequence: TGTGCCAGCAGCTTGGAGGCTAGCGGGAGCCCAAGCACAGATACGCAGTATTTT. Full variable domain (outside the CDR3, taken from reference TRBV5-6 and TRBJ2-3): DAGVTQSPTHLIKTRGQQVTLRCSPKSGHDTVSWYQQALGQGPQFIFQYYEEEERQRGNFPDRFSGHQFPNYSSELNVNALLLGDSALYLCASSLEASGSPSTDTQYFGPGTRLTVL.

This clonotype was seen repeatedly, ten times or more. The CDR3 DNA is TGTGCCAGCTACCGGGCGGGGGCTGGAGAGACCCAGTACTTC. Its protein product is CASYRAGAGETQYF. The chain joins TRBV6-1 to TRBJ2-5, with D possibly matching TRBD2 (7 bases). The CDR3 runs to 14 residues. V gave up 8 bases and J gave up 4 bases, with 17 bases separating them. In germline, CDR1 is MNHNS, CDR2 SASEGT.

The sample holds many counts of this clonotype. The chain couples TRBV28 to TRBJ1-1, with TRBD1 matching 7 bases. V lost 6 bases to trimming and J lost 11 bases; unmatched junction nucleotides: 9. The CDR3 contains 12 residues. CDR1 and CDR2 from the germline V gene are MDHEN and SYDVKM. CDR3 nucleotides: TGTGCCAGCAGCCTTAACAGGGGAGACGCTTTCTTT. Its translation is CASSLNRGDAFF.

This clonotype appeared a few times. The chain links TRBV5-1 to TRBJ2-2; TRBD1 aligns across 7 bases. V dropped 2 bases and J dropped 5; count of bases not matched to a gene: 12. This CDR3 spans 17 amino acids. Looked up from germline, CDR1 is SGHRS and CDR2 is YFSETQ. The CDR3 reads CASSFPSGQASTGELFF. CDR3 DNA sequence: TGCGCCAGCAGCTTTCCAAGCGGACAGGCATCGACCGGGGAGCTGTTTTTT. Using reference TRBV5-1 and TRBJ2-2 for the parts outside the CDR3, the full variable domain is KAGVTQTPRYLIKTRGQQVTLSCSPISGHRSVSWYQQTPGQGLQFLFEYFSETQRNKGNFPGRFSGRQFSNSRSEMNVSTLELGDSALYLCASSFPSGQASTGELFFGEGSRLTVL.

The table lists this clonotype with a few counts. This chain connects TRBV9 to TRBJ2-5; 8 bases match TRBD2. This CDR3 contains 15 residues. V lost 5 bases and J lost 2; bases outside the gene matches: 8. Germline values: CDR1 SGDLS, CDR2 YYNGEE. Here the CDR3 DNA reads TGTGCCAGCAGTTCCGGGACTAGAGTTCAAGAGACCCAGTACTTC. Its translation: CASSSGTRVQETQYF.

This clonotype was seen repeatedly, ten times or more. The J gene is TRBJ1-1, the V gene TRBV20-1; TRBD1 matches at 7 bases. With 2 bases clipped from V and 1 base from J, the junction kept 4 bases outside the gene matches. This CDR3 has 14 residues. The V gene's germline CDR1 is DFQATT and CDR2 SNEGSKA (reference sequence). CDR3 bases: TGCAGTGCTAGATACAGGGGAAAGAACACTGAAGCTTTCTTT. Translation gives CSARYRGKNTEAFF.

This clonotype appeared many times. This chain joins TRBV18 and TRBJ2-5; D is uncertain. Trimming pared 5 bases from V and 1 base from J, leaving 11 bases between. The CDR3 has 14 residues. Germline CDR1 and CDR2: KGHSH and LQKENI. In DNA, the CDR3 is TGTGCCAGCTCAAGAGGACGGACCCAAGAGACCCAGTACTTC. Protein sequence: CASSRGRTQETQYF.

This clonotype occurred many times. V is TRBV12-3 or TRBV12-4 and J is TRBJ2-5; 10 bases align to TRBD2. Trimming at V came to 4 bases and at J to 5 bases, leaving 10 bases not matched to a gene. The CDR3 extends over 16 amino acids. Here the CDR3 DNA reads TGTGCCAGCAGTTCCCTTCTAGCGGGAGTGCTGGAGACCCAGTACTTC. Protein: CASSSLLAGVLETQYF.

This clonotype was seen repeatedly, ten times or more. This chain joins TRBV18 and TRBJ1-2; D not certain. The CDR3 totals 13 residues. Per the germline V gene, CDR1 is KGHSH and CDR2 is LQKENI. The V and J ends lost 3 bases and 4 bases respectively, with 9 bases between them. The CDR3 region is CASSPGDGYGYTF. The CDR3 coding sequence is TGTGCCAGCTCACCGGGAGACGGCTATGGCTACACCTTC.

The rearrangement links TRBV29-1 to TRBJ2-7, with TRBD2 matching over 12 bases. Per the germline V gene, CDR1 is SQVTM and CDR2 is ANQGSEA. CDR3 length: 13 amino acids. With V trimmed by 4 bases and J by 3 bases, 1 base remained unmatched. For the CDR3, the DNA is TGCAGCGTTGGGACTAGCGGGATCTACGAGCAGTACTTC. This codes for CSVGTSGIYEQYF.

This clonotype was counted many times. The chain has TRBV12-3 or TRBV12-4 and TRBJ2-5; 8 bases are a match to TRBD1. V shed 3 bases and J 1 base; nucleotides not matched to a gene: 4. The CDR3 extends over 15 amino acids. The CDR3 spells CASSFGQGPQETQYF. CDR3 coding DNA: TGTGCCAGCAGTTTCGGACAGGGACCCCAAGAGACCCAGTACTTC.

DNA of the CDR3: TGTGCCAGCAGGAGAAGCTCTGGGGCCAACGTCCTGACTTTC. Encoded protein: CASRRSSGANVLTF. The chain combines TRBV2 with TRBJ2-6; D uncertain. Germline V gene sequence: CDR1 SNHLY, CDR2 FYNNEI. The CDR3 is made up of 14 amino acids. Trimming pared 6 bases from V and 0 bases from J, leaving 6 bases between.

The rearrangement links TRBV19 to TRBJ2-7; TRBD1 agrees at 9 bases. The CDR3 totals 15 residues. After removal of 6 bases from V and 1 base from J, the junction contained 7 bases not matched to a gene. Germline assignment: CDR1 LNHDA and CDR2 SQIVND (reference sequence). CDR3 sequence (DNA): TGTGCCAGTAGGCCCCGGACAGGGGCATCCTACGAGCAGTACTTC. This translates into CASRPRTGASYEQYF.

This clonotype was picked up a small number of times. V is TRBV29-1 and J is TRBJ2-3; 10 bases are a match to TRBD1. V dropped 1 base and J dropped 6; count of bases not matched to a gene: 7. The CDR3 runs 15 residues. CDR1 SQVTM and CDR2 ANQGSEA come from the germline V gene. CDR3 nucleotides: TGCAGCGTTGAAGGAGGCGACAGGGGGCGGGATACGCAGTATTTT. It is translated as CSVEGGDRGRDTQYF.

This clonotype was detected ten times or more. The chain employs TRBV11-3 and TRBJ2-2; D is unclear. The CDR3 runs 13 residues. V was trimmed by 1 base and J by 6 bases, leaving 6 bases between them. CDR1 is SGHNT and CDR2 is YENEEA in the germline V gene. The DNA for the CDR3 is TGTGCCAGCAGCTTAGTAACCGCCGGGGAGCTGTTTTTT. It codes for CASSLVTAGELFF.

The table lists this clonotype with many counts. The rearrangement joins TRBV12-3 or TRBV12-4 to TRBJ1-2, with 8 bases identical to TRBD1. J gave up 4 bases and V 3 bases, and 1 base lay outside the gene matches. There are 13 residues in the CDR3. CDR3: CASSLTGVYGYTF. In nucleotides, the CDR3 is TGTGCCAGCAGTTTGACAGGGGTCTATGGCTACACCTTC.

Note on this clonotype: A much bigger clone sits one base away, suggesting this may be a read error. The V gene is TRBV6-1, the J gene TRBJ1-1; a possible D gene is TRBD1 (5 bases). Germline values: CDR1 MNHNS, CDR2 SASEGT. This CDR3 has 13 amino acids. The V gene lost 7 bases and the J gene lost 6 bases, with 15 bases spanning the gap. For the CDR3, the DNA is TGTGCCAGCAAGGGCCGGACACCATCTGAAGCTTTCTTT. Translation: CASKGRTPSEAFF.

The chain couples TRBV5-5 to TRBJ2-5; TRBD1 aligns across 11 bases. With V trimmed by 1 base and J by 5 bases, 10 bases remained unmatched. Germline CDR1 SGHKS, CDR2 YYEKEE (reference sequence). The CDR3 spans 17 residues. The CDR3 nucleotides read TGTGCCAGCAGCTTGTTAACCCGGACAGGGGGCAGCGAGACCCAGTACTTC. The encoded protein is CASSLLTRTGGSETQYF.

This clonotype was recorded at least ten times. The chain employs TRBV9 and TRBJ2-7, with 11 bases fitting TRBD1. Germline loops: CDR1 SGDLS, CDR2 YYNGEE. This CDR3 is 15 amino acids long. V gave up 4 bases and J gave up 5 bases; unmatched junction bases: 8. The CDR3 sequence is CASSYEGDRGNEQYF. The CDR3 coding sequence is TGTGCCAGCAGCTATGAGGGGGACAGGGGGAACGAGCAGTACTTC.

This clonotype turned up a few times. The rearrangement uses TRBV20-1 and TRBJ2-3; TRBD2 aligns across 7 bases. Germline CDR1 is DFQATT and CDR2 is SNEGSKA (reference sequence). This CDR3 has 15 amino acids. V dropped 4 bases and J dropped 2; count of bases not matched to a gene: 9. In nucleotides, the CDR3 is TGCAGTGCTACCCCGGCTAGCGGATTCACAGATACGCAGTATTTT. Its translation: CSATPASGFTDTQYF.